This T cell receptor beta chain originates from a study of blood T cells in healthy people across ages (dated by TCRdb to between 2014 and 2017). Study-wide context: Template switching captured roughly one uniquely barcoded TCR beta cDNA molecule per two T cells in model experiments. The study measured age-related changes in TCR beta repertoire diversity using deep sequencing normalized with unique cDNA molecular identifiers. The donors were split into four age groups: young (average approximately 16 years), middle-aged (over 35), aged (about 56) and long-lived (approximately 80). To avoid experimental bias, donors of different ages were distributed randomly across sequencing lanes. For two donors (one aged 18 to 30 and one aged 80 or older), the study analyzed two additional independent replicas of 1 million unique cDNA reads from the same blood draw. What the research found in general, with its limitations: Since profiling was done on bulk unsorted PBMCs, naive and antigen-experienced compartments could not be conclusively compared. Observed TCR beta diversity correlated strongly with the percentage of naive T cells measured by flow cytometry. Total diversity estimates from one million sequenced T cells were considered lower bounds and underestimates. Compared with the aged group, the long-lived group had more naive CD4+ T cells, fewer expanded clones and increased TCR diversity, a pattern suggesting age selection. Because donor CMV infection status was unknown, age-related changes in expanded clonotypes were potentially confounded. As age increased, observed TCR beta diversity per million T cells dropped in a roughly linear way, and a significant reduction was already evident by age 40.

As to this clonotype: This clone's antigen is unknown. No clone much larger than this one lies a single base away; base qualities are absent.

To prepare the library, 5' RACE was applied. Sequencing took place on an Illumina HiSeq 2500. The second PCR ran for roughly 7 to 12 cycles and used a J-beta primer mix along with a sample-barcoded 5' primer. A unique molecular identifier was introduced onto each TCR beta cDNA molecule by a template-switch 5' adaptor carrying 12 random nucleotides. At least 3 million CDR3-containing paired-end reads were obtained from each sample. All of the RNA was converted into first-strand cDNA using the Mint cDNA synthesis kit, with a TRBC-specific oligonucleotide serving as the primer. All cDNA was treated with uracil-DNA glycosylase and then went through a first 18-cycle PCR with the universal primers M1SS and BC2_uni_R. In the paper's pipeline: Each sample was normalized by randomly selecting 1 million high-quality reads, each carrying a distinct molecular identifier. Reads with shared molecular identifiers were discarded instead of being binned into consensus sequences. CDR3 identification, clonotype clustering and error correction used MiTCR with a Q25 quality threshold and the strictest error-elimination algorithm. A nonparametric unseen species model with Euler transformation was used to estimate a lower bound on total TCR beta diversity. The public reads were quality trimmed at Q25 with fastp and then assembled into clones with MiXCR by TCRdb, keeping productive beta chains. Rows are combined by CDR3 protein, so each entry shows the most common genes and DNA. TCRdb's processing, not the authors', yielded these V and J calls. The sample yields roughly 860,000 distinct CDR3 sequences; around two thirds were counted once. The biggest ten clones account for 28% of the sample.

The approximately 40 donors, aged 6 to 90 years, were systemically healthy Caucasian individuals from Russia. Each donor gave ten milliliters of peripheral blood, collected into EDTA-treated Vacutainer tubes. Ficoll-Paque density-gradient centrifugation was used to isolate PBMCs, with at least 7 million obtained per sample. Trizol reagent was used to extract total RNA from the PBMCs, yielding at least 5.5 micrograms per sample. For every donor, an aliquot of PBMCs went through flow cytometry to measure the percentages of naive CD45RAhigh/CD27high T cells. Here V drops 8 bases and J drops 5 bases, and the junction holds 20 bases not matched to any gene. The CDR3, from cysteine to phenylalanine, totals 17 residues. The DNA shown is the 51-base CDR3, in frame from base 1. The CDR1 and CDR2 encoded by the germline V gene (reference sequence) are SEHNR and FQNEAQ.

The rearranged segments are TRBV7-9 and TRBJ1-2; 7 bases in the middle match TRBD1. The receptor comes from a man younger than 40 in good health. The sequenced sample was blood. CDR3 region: CASLRIGTARNPYGYTF. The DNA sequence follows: TGTGCCAGCCTACGGATAGGGACAGCCCGAAACCCATATGGCTACACCTTC.